Shown below are 24 T cell receptor beta chains from a single sample sequenced in a study of cytomegalovirus exposure and HLA in healthy donors (dated by TCRdb to about 2017). The library was made by the immunoSEQ multiplex PCR assay. A mixture of 60 forward primers for TCR Vbeta segments and 13 reverse primers for TCR Jbeta segments was used in the multiplex PCR. The immuneACCESS repertoire file appears here via TCRdb, limited to in-frame rearrangements. These files lack a portion of the clones; in checked studies, under half of the deficit traces to unresolved V genes, and the cause of the others is not known. In all, the sample holds about 110,000 clones, and 82% of those were seen once. The ten largest clonotypes hold 1.6% of the sample. The sequenced sample was PBMCs. The receptors shown here come from a man aged 45-60 years in good health and CMV-seronegative.

V gene TRBV6-1 combines with J gene TRBJ2-7; no clear D gene. CDR1 MNHNS and CDR2 SASEGT come from the germline V gene. The germline V and J ends were trimmed by 6 bases and 3 bases, with 3 bases remaining between them. This CDR3 is built from 10 residues. CDR3 sequence: CASSNYEQYF. For the CDR3, the DNA is TGTGCCAGCAGCAACTACGAGCAGTACTTC.

The rearrangement links TRBV5-4 to TRBJ2-5; possibly TRBD2 for D (5 bases). This CDR3 has 15 amino acids. V shed 4 bases and J shed 3 bases, with 16 bases lying between them. Germline loops: CDR1 SGHNT, CDR2 YYREEE (reference sequence). CDR3 sequence: CASSPTDKGEETQYF. The CDR3 region has the DNA TGTGCCAGCAGCCCAACTGACAAGGGAGAAGAGACCCAGTACTTC.

This chain connects TRBV19 to TRBJ2-2; maybe TRBD1 (6 bases). Looked up from germline, CDR1 is LNHDA and CDR2 is SQIVND (reference sequence). This CDR3 region has 14 residues. V shed 9 bases and J shed 0 bases, with 11 bases lying between them. This CDR3 is CASQQGTNTGELFF. In DNA form, the CDR3 reads TGTGCCAGCCAACAGGGCACGAACACCGGGGAGCTGTTTTTT. Full variable domain (outside the CDR3, taken from reference TRBV19 and TRBJ2-2): DGGITQSPKYLFRKEGQNVTLSCEQNLNHDAMYWYRQDPGQGLRLIYYSQIVNDFQKGDIAEGYSVSREKKESFPLTVTSAQKNPTAFYLCASQQGTNTGELFFGEGSRLTVL.

The chain carries TRBV28 and TRBJ2-7; TRBD1 aligns across 7 bases. Germline V gene data show CDR1 as MDHEN and CDR2 as SYDVKM. V shed 6 bases and J 6 bases; nucleotides not matched to a gene: 8. CDR3 size: 13 residues. CDR3 sequence: CASSPTGPGEQYV. The CDR3, as DNA: TGTGCCAGCAGCCCGACAGGGCCGGGCGAGCAGTACGTC.

The chain joins TRBV5-1 to TRBJ2-5, with TRBD1 identical over 7 bases. Germline lookup yields CDR1 SGHRS and CDR2 YFSETQ. This CDR3 comprises 15 residues. Trimming at V came to 4 bases and at J to 2 bases, leaving 8 bases not matched to a gene. CDR3 loop: CASSGDSSQQETQYF. The DNA of the CDR3 is TGCGCCAGCAGCGGGGACAGCTCGCAACAAGAGACCCAGTACTTC.

This chain uses TRBV27 with TRBJ2-5, with D tentatively TRBD2 (6 bases). V gave up 3 bases and J gave up 5 bases, with 13 bases separating them. The germline V gene encodes CDR1 MNHEY and CDR2 SMNVEV (reference sequence). CDR3 size: 14 residues. CDR3 nucleotide sequence: TGTGCCAGCAGTTTTGGGCGGGGTAGGGAGACCCAGTACTTC. Its translation: CASSFGRGRETQYF.

The J gene is TRBJ2-1, the V gene TRBV7-3; 7 nucleotides align to TRBD2. The V and J ends lost 1 base and 5 bases, in that order; junction bases with no gene match: 2. The CDR3 loop spans 14 amino acids. The germline V gene has CDR1 SGHTA and CDR2 FQGTGA. CDR3 amino acids: CASSLIGRNNEQFF. CDR3 coding DNA: TGTGCCAGCAGCTTAATCGGGAGGAACAATGAGCAGTTCTTC. The full variable domain, rest sourced from reference TRBV7-3 and TRBJ2-1, is GAGVSQTPSNKVTEKGKYVELRCDPISGHTALYWYRQSLGQGPEFLIYFQGTGAADDSGLPNDRFFAVRPEGSVSTLKIQRTERGDSAVYLCASSLIGRNNEQFFGPGTRLTVL.

J is TRBJ1-1 and V is TRBV10-3; no firm D call. Germline values: CDR1 ENHRY, CDR2 SYGVKD. The CDR3 runs to 13 residues. Trimming cost V 4 bases and J 4 bases, with 10 bases left between them. The CDR3 DNA reads TGTGCCATCAGTGTTCCTCTTTTCACTGAAGCTTTCTTT. Protein: CAISVPLFTEAFF.

This clone was seen just once. V and J are TRBV2 and TRBJ1-5, with no clear D. Trimming shortened V by 4 bases and J by 2 bases, and 9 bases separated the two germline ends. Germline CDR1 and CDR2: SNHLY and FYNNEI. The CDR3 covers 14 residues. The chain's CDR3 is CASSVVPGNQPQHF. The CDR3 coding sequence is TGTGCCAGCAGTGTCGTCCCTGGCAATCAGCCCCAGCATTTT.

V usage is TRBV21-1 and J usage is TRBJ2-7; TRBD2 is the table's D call and was not checked against the DNA. TRBV21-1 is a documented pseudogene. This CDR3 region has 19 residues. This chain's CDR3 is CASSKVYRTSGGDSYEQYV. The DNA for the CDR3 is TGTGCCAGCAGCAAAGTTTACCGGACTAGCGGGGGTGATTCCTACGAGCAGTACGTC.

Here the CDR3 reads CASSLSGTGYGYTF. CDR3 nucleotide sequence: TGCGCCAGCAGCTTAAGCGGGACAGGATATGGCTACACCTTC. The V call is TRBV5-1, the J call TRBJ1-2; 8 bases match TRBD1. V shed 2 bases and J 5 bases; nucleotides not matched to a gene: 5. The CDR3 contains 14 residues. The V gene's germline CDR1 is SGHRS and CDR2 YFSETQ.

On this clone itself: A read error may produce the germline difference seen at one junction end. The chain links TRBV7-9 to TRBJ1-1; D call uncertain. CDR1 is SEHNR and CDR2 is FQNEAQ in the germline V gene (reference sequence). This CDR3 has 13 residues. CDR3 sequence (DNA): TGTTCCAGCAGCTTATTAGTACGCGTGAAAGCTTTCTTT. Translating gives CSSSLLVRVKAFF.

The CDR3, as DNA: TGTGCCAGCAGCCACCAACTAGCGAGGAACACCGGGGAGCTGTTTTTT. Protein product: CASSHQLARNTGELFF. The chain has TRBV7-9 and TRBJ2-2; 7 nucleotides line up with TRBD2. V gave up 5 bases and J gave up 1 base; unmatched junction bases: 7. There are 16 residues in the CDR3. Germline CDR1 and CDR2: SEHNR and FQNEAQ (reference sequence).

This chain uses TRBV9 with TRBJ1-5; possibly TRBD1 for D (6 bases). Germline CDR1 reads SGDLS; CDR2 reads YYNGEE. The CDR3 covers 14 residues. V was shortened by 4 bases and J by 5 bases, with 13 bases between the two germline ends. The CDR3 sequence: CASSPGQRYQPQHF. Here the CDR3 DNA reads TGTGCCAGCAGCCCAGGACAGAGGTATCAGCCCCAGCATTTT.

The rearrangement links TRBV7-9 to TRBJ1-1; no clear D gene. Germline V gives CDR1 SEHNR, CDR2 FQNEAQ (reference sequence). The CDR3 sequence is 15 residues long. Trimming took 5 bases from V and 1 from J, leaving 14 bases between them. This CDR3 reads CASSPREIRNTEAFF. The CDR3 region has the DNA TGTGCCAGCAGCCCGAGAGAGATTAGGAACACTGAAGCTTTCTTT. The variable domain in full, with the rest retrieved from reference TRBV7-9 and TRBJ1-1, is DTGVSQNPRHKITKRGQNVTFRCDPISEHNRLYWYRQTLGQGPEFLTYFQNEAQLEKSRLLSDRFSAERPKGSFSTLEIQRTEQGDSAMYLCASSPREIRNTEAFFGQGTRLTVV.

The chain has TRBV7-2 and TRBJ1-5, with D hard to call. Germline values: CDR1 SGHTA, CDR2 FQGNSA. V lost 5 bases and J lost 6, with 8 bases in between. The CDR3 is 12 residues long. The CDR3 reads CASSLLGQPQHF. DNA for the CDR3: TGTGCCAGCAGCCTACTTGGTCAGCCCCAGCATTTT.

The chain carries TRBV7-9 and TRBJ1-3; D gene ambiguous. Germline assignment: CDR1 SEHNR and CDR2 FQNEAQ (reference sequence). The V end was cut by 5 bases, the J end by 4 bases, with 6 bases between. The CDR3 covers 12 residues. The CDR3 DNA reads TGTGCCAGCAGCCGACTCGGAAACACCATATATTTT. Protein: CASSRLGNTIYF. The complete variable domain, with remaining parts taken from reference TRBV7-9 and TRBJ1-3, reads DTGVSQNPRHKITKRGQNVTFRCDPISEHNRLYWYRQTLGQGPEFLTYFQNEAQLEKSRLLSDRFSAERPKGSFSTLEIQRTEQGDSAMYLCASSRLGNTIYFGEGSWLTVV.

This clone appeared a single time. The chain links TRBV15 to TRBJ1-1; 7 bases align to TRBD1. This CDR3 has 15 residues. Trimming removed 1 base from V and 6 bases from J; junction bases left unmatched: 8. Germline V lookup: CDR1 LNHNV, CDR2 YYDKDF (reference sequence). The CDR3 bases are TGTGCCACCAGCAGAGCCCGACAGGGAATCGCTGAAGCTTTCTTT. Protein product: CATSRARQGIAEAFF.

V is TRBV19 and J is TRBJ2-3, with 14 bases identical to TRBD2. CDR3 length equals 17 residues. The trim removed 7 bases at V and 4 bases at J, leaving 10 bases unmatched. Germline loops: CDR1 LNHDA, CDR2 SQIVND (reference sequence). CDR3 region: CASTPTTSGGVSDTQYF. DNA for the CDR3: TGTGCCAGTACCCCAACGACTAGCGGGGGGGTTTCAGATACGCAGTATTTT.

V usage is TRBV15 and J usage is TRBJ1-1; D gene uncertain. This CDR3 region has 14 residues. Germline V gives CDR1 LNHNV, CDR2 YYDKDF (reference sequence). The ends were cut back, 3 bases at V and 8 bases at J, with 16 bases in the middle. The CDR3 DNA is TGTGCCACCAGCAGGTTTTCGCTGAACGGGGAAGCTTTCTTT. It translates to CATSRFSLNGEAFF.

Turning to this clone: This sample also contains other DNA sequences that code for the same CDR3. This chain uses TRBV6-5 with TRBJ1-1, with 7 bases matching TRBD1. V was clipped by 7 bases and J by 4 bases; unmatched bases: 9. Germline CDR1 reads MNHEY; CDR2 reads SVGAGI. The CDR3 consists of 14 residues. CDR3 in amino acids: CASNHRGAGTEAFF. The CDR3 DNA is TGTGCCAGCAATCACAGGGGCGCGGGCACTGAAGCTTTCTTT.

Turning to this clone: The junction departs from the called germline gene at one end, perhaps through a read error. The CDR3 nucleotides are TGTGCCAGCAGCTTAGGGGTAAACTATGGCTGCACCTTC. It codes for CASSLGVNYGCTF. This chain joins TRBV7-9 and TRBJ1-2; D gene unclear. Per germline, CDR1 SEHNR and CDR2 FQNEAQ (reference sequence). CDR3 length: 13 residues.

This chain joins TRBV6-1 and TRBJ2-7, with a weak D call TRBD1 (6 bases). The V end was cut by 5 bases, the J end by 2 bases, with 10 bases between. Germline V gene data show CDR1 as MNHNS and CDR2 as SASEGT. The CDR3 is made up of 13 amino acids. The CDR3 sequence: CASSLTGTYEQYF. In DNA, the CDR3 is TGTGCCAGCAGTTTAACAGGGACCTACGAGCAGTACTTC.

The V and J genes are TRBV18 and TRBJ2-7, with 13 bases that match TRBD2. Germline V lookup: CDR1 KGHSH, CDR2 LQKENI. CDR3 length equals 15 residues. V lost 2 bases and J lost 6; bases outside the gene matches: 4. The CDR3 nucleotides are TGTGCCAGCTCACCAACTAGCGGGGGGGCGGCCGAGCAGTACGTC. This sequence encodes CASSPTSGGAAEQYV.